A single T cell receptor (beta chain) is shown here with its context. Membership in each cohort depended on participant-reported clinical history. Here immunoSEQ multiplex PCR was the method, and the copy in TCRdb shows in-frame clones only, minus some. Of a few hundred thousand clones listed, around 88% are singletons. This specimen comes from a study of blood T cell repertoires in COVID-19. Study context: Nucleic acid was either cDNA or gDNA, and it came from T cells, B-cell-depleted T cells, or PBMCs.

The germline gives CDR1 SGHVS, CDR2 FNYEAQ. This CDR3 has 14 residues. The V gene lost 5 bases and the J gene lost 0 bases, with 8 bases spanning the gap. Sequencing was performed on PBMCs or T cells enriched from blood (not recorded which). V is TRBV7-6 and J is TRBJ1-3, with D unclear. This receptor was identified in a woman under 40 who had been exposed to COVID-19. The CDR3 sequence: CASSPTSSGNTIYF. CDR3 nucleotide sequence: TGTGCCAGCAGCCCAACATCCTCTGGAAACACCATATATTTT. The whole variable domain, filled in from reference TRBV7-6 and TRBJ1-3, reads GAGVSQSPRYKVTKRGQDVALRCDPISGHVSLYWYRQALGQGPEFLTYFNYEAQQDKSGLPNDRFSAERPEGSISTLTIQRTEQRDSAMYRCASSPTSSGNTIYFGEGSWLTVV.